A single sample gave rise to the 32 T cell receptor beta chains below, sequenced in a study of CD8 T cells in ankylosing spondylitis. Study-wide findings and caveats: Seemingly distinctive of ankylosing spondylitis blood was a TCR beta motif formed by eight highly homologous variants.

TCRdb redid the calling of the 5' RACE reads with MiXCR, one entry per CDR3 protein. Found here are about 450,000 distinct CDR3 sequences, 26% of them singletons; the top ten hold 0.89%. These TCRs' antigens remain unknown. Sequences were obtained from blood, either unsorted or a sorted T cell fraction (not recorded which). The source is a male donor with ankylosing spondylitis.

This clonotype has just a few counts. This rearrangement joins TRBV5-1 to TRBJ2-1, with 10 bases that match TRBD2. Losses at the gene ends were 6 bases for V and 6 bases for J; bases not matched to a gene: 12. The germline V gene has CDR1 SGHRS and CDR2 YFSETQ. The CDR3 covers 16 residues. The CDR3: CASTLKTSGRSNEQFF. The CDR3, as DNA: TGCGCCAGCACCCTGAAGACTAGCGGGCGATCCAATGAGCAGTTCTTC.

This clonotype was recorded a few times. The J gene is TRBJ2-5, the V gene TRBV19; tentative D call: TRBD1 (6 bases). V was cut by 6 bases and J by 2 bases, with 10 bases left in between. Germline V gene lookup returns CDR1 LNHDA and CDR2 SQIVND (reference sequence). The length of the CDR3 is 13 residues. CDR3 sequence reads: CASRSGQQETQYF. CDR3 nucleotides: TGTGCCAGTAGAAGTGGACAGCAAGAGACCCAGTACTTC.

This clonotype has more than one count but fewer than ten. The chain links TRBV20-1 to TRBJ1-2, with D unresolved. Trimming pared 0 bases from V and 7 bases from J, leaving 15 bases between. The CDR3 is 14 residues long. Germline V gives CDR1 DFQATT, CDR2 SNEGSKA (reference sequence). CDR3 sequence (DNA): TGCAGTGCTAGAGATCCAGTAGGGTCCGCTGGCTACACCTTC. Protein: CSARDPVGSAGYTF.

This clonotype has just a few counts. The rearrangement joins TRBV20-1 to TRBJ2-1; no clear D gene. The CDR3 runs to 13 residues. Germline CDR1 reads DFQATT; CDR2 reads SNEGSKA (reference sequence). The V and J ends lost 4 bases and 8 bases respectively, with 15 bases between them. The CDR3 DNA follows: TGCAGTGCTACAGGTTTGGGCCGCCATGAGCAGTTCTTC. This encodes CSATGLGRHEQFF.

This clonotype was detected a few times. The chain uses TRBV7-9 and TRBJ2-3, with a tentative D call TRBD2 (6 bases). The V end was cut by 2 bases, the J end by 0 bases, with 9 bases between. This CDR3 spans 15 amino acids. CDR1 and CDR2 from the germline V gene are SEHNR and FQNEAQ (reference sequence). The CDR3 loop reads CASSLFGTSTDTQYF. DNA for the CDR3: TGTGCCAGCAGCTTATTCGGGACTAGCACAGATACGCAGTATTTT.

The gene calls are TRBV7-2 and TRBJ1-6, with TRBD1 matching over 9 bases. This CDR3 contains 14 residues. From germline, CDR1 is SGHTA and CDR2 FQGNSA. Unmatched junction bases numbered 4, after V lost 4 bases and J lost 9 bases. DNA of the CDR3: TGTGCCAGCAGCTGGACAGGGGAGGGTTCACCCCTCCACTTT. This translates into CASSWTGEGSPLHF.

This chain connects TRBV7-9 to TRBJ1-1; D is perhaps TRBD1 (5 bases). The CDR3 is made up of 13 amino acids. Germline V gene data show CDR1 as SEHNR and CDR2 as FQNEAQ (reference sequence). V dropped 5 bases and J dropped 4 bases, with 11 bases sitting between them. CDR3 in DNA: TGTGCCAGCAGCCCGGGGGGGATCACTGAAGCTTTCTTT. This translates into CASSPGGITEAFF.

This clonotype was seen a handful of times. The chain joins TRBV3-1 to TRBJ2-3; 12 nucleotides line up with TRBD1. V lost 1 base, J lost 5 bases, and 4 bases stayed unmatched. Germline assignment: CDR1 LGHDT and CDR2 YNNKEL (reference sequence). The CDR3 sequence is 16 residues long. The CDR3 nucleotides read TGTGCCAGCAGCCAAGCGGGACAGGGGGCCGGAGATACGCAGTATTTT. Translating gives CASSQAGQGAGDTQYF.

The rearrangement links TRBV5-1 to TRBJ2-2; 8 bases map to TRBD2. The CDR3 loop spans 16 amino acids. The V gene's germline CDR1 is SGHRS and CDR2 YFSETQ. The J segment lost 7 bases and the V segment lost 0 bases, leaving 8 bases of the junction unmatched. DNA of the CDR3: TGCGCCAGCAGCTTGGGGCGGACTAGCTCGAACGGGGAGCTGTTTTTT. It yields the protein CASSLGRTSSNGELFF.

V usage is TRBV7-2 and J usage is TRBJ1-1; 9 nucleotides line up with TRBD1. Germline CDR1 is SGHTA and CDR2 is FQGNSA. This CDR3 spans 19 amino acids. With V trimmed by 0 bases and J by 4 bases, 15 bases remained unmatched. Here the CDR3 reads CASSLAPGQGGGFGTEAFF. The DNA for the CDR3 is TGTGCCAGCAGCTTAGCGCCGGGACAGGGAGGAGGATTCGGCACTGAAGCTTTCTTT.

V and J are TRBV20-1 and TRBJ1-4, with no clear D. Trimming left V 0 bases short and J 0 bases short, with 8 bases between. Germline V gene data show CDR1 as DFQATT and CDR2 as SNEGSKA (reference sequence). This CDR3 has 15 amino acids. The CDR3 region has the DNA TGCAGTGCTAGAGAGAGAACCACAACTAATGAAAAACTGTTTTTT. Amino acids: CSARERTTTNEKLFF.

This sequence joins TRBV7-2 and TRBJ1-2; D gene unclear. Germline assignment: CDR1 SGHTA and CDR2 FQGNSA. This CDR3 is built from 14 residues. With 5 bases removed from V and 4 bases from J, the gap between germline ends came to 14 bases. The CDR3 bases are TGTGCCAGCAGCGTCTTGGCAGGCCCCTATGGCTACACCTTC. Protein: CASSVLAGPYGYTF.

In this sample, this clonotype turned up a few times. The rearrangement uses TRBV12-3 or TRBV12-4 and TRBJ1-2, with a tentative D call TRBD1 (5 bases). The CDR3 is 13 residues long. V shed 1 base and J shed 8 bases, with 11 bases lying between them. In DNA form, the CDR3 reads TGTGCCAGCAGTTTAGGCAGGGCTAGGGGCTACACCTTC. Amino acids: CASSLGRARGYTF.

This clonotype has just a few counts. The V and J genes are TRBV7-8 and TRBJ2-7; 10 positions match TRBD2. The V gene's germline CDR1 is SGHVS and CDR2 FQNEAQ. V lost 5 bases and J lost 0; bases outside the gene matches: 4. The CDR3 is 15 amino acids. CDR3 residues: CASSPLAGPSYEQYV. CDR3 in DNA: TGTGCCAGCAGCCCACTAGCGGGACCCTCCTACGAGCAGTACGTC.

This clonotype was seen only a few times. The chain has TRBV7-8 and TRBJ1-6; weak D call: TRBD1 (5 bases). CDR1 is SGHVS, CDR2 FQNEAQ, per germline. The length of the CDR3 is 15 residues. Trimming took off 2 bases at V and 9 bases at J, with 14 bases between the two ends. CDR3 nucleotide sequence: TGTGCCAGCAGCTTAATGTCCAGGGTCGGTTCACCCCTCCACTTT. Translation gives CASSLMSRVGSPLHF.

The V gene is TRBV12-3 or TRBV12-4, the J gene TRBJ1-5; D ambiguous. The CDR3 runs 15 residues. Between the trimmed V and J ends, which lost 4 bases and 9 bases, there was a span of 19 bases. Written as DNA, the CDR3 is TGTGCCAGCAGTTCAGAAGGGCAAGCGAACGGGCCCCAGCATTTT. Protein sequence: CASSSEGQANGPQHF.

The table lists this clonotype with a few counts. The chain joins TRBV11-2 to TRBJ2-1; D remains ambiguous. Trimming took off 3 bases at V and 4 bases at J, with 7 bases between the two ends. The CDR3 totals 13 residues. Germline loops: CDR1 SGHAT, CDR2 FQNNGV. CDR3 in DNA: TGTGCCAGCAGCTTCCTGGGGTACAATGAGCAGTTCTTC. It translates to CASSFLGYNEQFF.

The chain uses TRBV5-1 and TRBJ2-7, with 8 nucleotides matching TRBD1. The CDR3 is 15 residues long. Trimming took 0 bases from V and 0 from J; bases not matched to a gene: 2. CDR1 and CDR2 (germline): SGHRS, YFSETQ. The CDR3: CASSLGTGSSYEQYF. The CDR3 DNA sequence: TGCGCCAGCAGCTTGGGGACAGGGAGCTCCTACGAGCAGTACTTC.

The chain carries TRBV11-2 and TRBJ2-1; 11 positions match TRBD2. V lost 0 bases and J lost 7; bases outside the gene matches: 8. CDR3 length: 17 residues. CDR1 and CDR2 from the germline V gene are SGHAT and FQNNGV. CDR3 loop: CASSLDPFSGRANEQFF. The CDR3 DNA sequence: TGTGCCAGCAGCTTAGACCCCTTTAGCGGGAGGGCGAATGAGCAGTTCTTC. The entire variable domain, with the rest obtained from reference TRBV11-2 and TRBJ2-1, is as follows: EAGVAQSPRYKIIEKRQSVAFWCNPISGHATLYWYQQILGQGPKLLIQFQNNGVVDDSQLPKDRFSAERLKGVDSTLKIQPAKLEDSAVYLCASSLDPFSGRANEQFFGPGTRLTVL.

This clonotype was detected only a few times. V gene TRBV18 combines with J gene TRBJ1-2; 7 positions match TRBD1. There are 16 residues in the CDR3. In germline, CDR1 is KGHSH, CDR2 LQKENI. V shed 6 bases, J shed 8 bases, and the junction held 18 bases outside the gene matches. The DNA of the CDR3 is TGTGCCAGCTCTCAGTCCCGGGACAGCAGCTTGGGGGGCTACACCTTC. This codes for CASSQSRDSSLGGYTF. Drawing the rest from reference TRBV18 and TRBJ1-2, the complete variable domain is NAGVMQNPRHLVRRRGQEARLRCSPMKGHSHVYWYRQLPEEGLKFMVYLQKENIIDESGMPKERFSAEFPKEGPSILRIQQVVRGDSAAYFCASSQSRDSSLGGYTFGSGTRLTVV.

This clonotype turned up a few times. V and J are TRBV10-3 and TRBJ2-2, with D unresolved. The V and J ends lost 3 bases and 6 bases respectively, with 5 bases between them. There are 12 residues in the CDR3. The germline gives CDR1 ENHRY, CDR2 SYGVKD. CDR3 in amino acids: CAISEVSGELFF. The CDR3 bases are TGTGCCATCAGTGAAGTATCCGGGGAGCTGTTTTTT.

The gene calls are TRBV24-1 and TRBJ2-1; 11 nucleotides align to TRBD2. The CDR3 has 17 residues. CDR1 KGHDR and CDR2 SFDVKD come from the germline V gene. V gave up 1 base and J gave up 6 bases; unmatched junction bases: 7. CDR3 sequence reads: CATSDFNLAGGVNEQFF. CDR3 nucleotide sequence: TGTGCCACCAGTGATTTTAACCTAGCGGGAGGAGTCAATGAGCAGTTCTTC.

The chain recombines TRBV18 with TRBJ2-6, with 10 bases lining up with TRBD1. V trimming: 5 bases; J trimming: 0 bases; junction bases outside the gene matches: 16. The CDR3 spans 21 residues. The germline V gene has CDR1 KGHSH and CDR2 LQKENI. CDR3 region: CASSSIRDRGRILSGANVLTF. For the CDR3, the DNA is TGTGCCAGCTCATCCATCCGGGACAGGGGCCGGATCCTCTCTGGGGCCAACGTCCTGACTTTC.

A few counts support this clonotype. The chain employs TRBV12-3 or TRBV12-4 and TRBJ2-7, with no clear D. Deletions cut 1 base from V and 1 base from J, with 5 bases between. The CDR3 runs 13 residues. The DNA for the CDR3 is TGTGCCAGCAGTTTAGTAGAGTCCTACGAGCAGTACTTC. Protein product: CASSLVESYEQYF.

A remark on this clonotype: The CDR3 ends on some other residue instead of the conserved phenylalanine or tryptophan, so this is likely a read error. The chain employs TRBV5-1 and TRBJ1-4, with no clear D. The germline gives CDR1 SGHRS, CDR2 YFSETQ. CDR3 length: 15 amino acids. V was trimmed by 1 base and J by 3 bases, leaving 10 bases between them. CDR3 sequence: CASSLTYSPNEKLFS. The CDR3 region has the DNA TGCGCCAGCAGCTTGACGTACAGCCCTAATGAAAAACTGTTTTCT.

This chain's CDR3 is CASSLGTHADTQYF. Here the CDR3 DNA reads TGTGCCAGCAGCTTAGGGACGCACGCAGATACGCAGTATTTT. The rearrangement joins TRBV7-2 to TRBJ2-3; D not resolved. Germline assignment: CDR1 SGHTA and CDR2 FQGNSA. CDR3 length equals 14 residues. Trimming took off 1 base at V and 4 bases at J, with 9 bases between the two ends. Supplemented by reference TRBV7-2 and TRBJ2-3, the full variable domain reads GAGVSQSPSNKVTEKGKDVELRCDPISGHTALYWYRQSLGQGLEFLIYFQGNSAPDKSGLPSDRFSAERTGGSVSTLTIQRTQQEDSAVYLCASSLGTHADTQYFGPGTRLTVL.

This clonotype appeared a few times. In DNA form, the CDR3 reads TGCAGTGCCAGGCTAACTCCGGGACAGGACCCGAAGGGCTACACCTTC. Translation gives CSARLTPGQDPKGYTF. The chain couples TRBV20-1 to TRBJ1-2, with 8 bases lining up with TRBD1. The V gene end was trimmed by 6 bases and the J gene end by 8 bases; junction bases not matched to a gene: 20. The CDR3 covers 16 residues. CDR1 is DFQATT and CDR2 is SNEGSKA in the germline V gene (reference sequence).

The V gene is TRBV18, the J gene TRBJ1-3, with D perhaps matching TRBD1 (6 bases). Germline values: CDR1 KGHSH, CDR2 LQKENI. The V end lost 3 bases, the J end lost 0 bases, and 9 bases lay between the germline ends. The CDR3 has 15 amino acids. CDR3 region: CASSPDSRSGNTIYF. CDR3 DNA: TGTGCCAGCTCACCGGACAGTCGCTCTGGAAACACCATATATTTT.

CDR3 DNA sequence: TGCAGTGCTAGAGTGTCCGGGAGCCTCTCCTACAATGAGCAGTTCTTC. Translation gives CSARVSGSLSYNEQFF. This rearrangement joins TRBV20-1 to TRBJ2-1; possible D gene TRBD2, 6 bases. The V end lost 1 base, the J end lost 0 bases, and 13 bases lay between the germline ends. Germline loops: CDR1 DFQATT, CDR2 SNEGSKA (reference sequence). The CDR3 covers 16 residues.

The chain recombines TRBV5-6 with TRBJ2-4; TRBD2 agrees at 7 bases. This CDR3 contains 13 residues. In germline, CDR1 is SGHDT, CDR2 YYEEEE. With 5 bases clipped from V and 7 bases from J, the junction kept 6 bases outside the gene matches. CDR3 sequence (DNA): TGTGCCAGCAGGCCGGCCGGGGGGAACATTCAGTACTTC. Translating gives CASRPAGGNIQYF. The whole variable domain, filled in from reference TRBV5-6 and TRBJ2-4, reads DAGVTQSPTHLIKTRGQQVTLRCSPKSGHDTVSWYQQALGQGPQFIFQYYEEEERQRGNFPDRFSGHQFPNYSSELNVNALLLGDSALYLCASRPAGGNIQYFGAGTRLSVL.

The chain uses TRBV29-1 and TRBJ1-4; D gene ambiguous. Germline CDR1 and CDR2: SQVTM and ANQGSEA. The CDR3 runs 15 residues. Trimming cost V 7 bases and J 8 bases, with 23 bases left between them. As DNA, the CDR3 is TGCAGCGCCGGTGTTGGTGGGTTGAGGGAAGAAAAACTGTTTTTT. This gives the protein CSAGVGGLREEKLFF.

This clonotype was counted at least ten times. CDR3: CASSLVKTNTGELFF. In DNA form, the CDR3 reads TGCGCCAGCAGCTTGGTCAAGACGAACACCGGGGAGCTGTTTTTT. The chain uses TRBV5-1 and TRBJ2-2; D gene uncertain. The germline gives CDR1 SGHRS, CDR2 YFSETQ. V was clipped by 0 bases and J by 0 bases, with 6 bases between them. The CDR3 is made up of 15 amino acids. The entire variable domain, with the rest obtained from reference TRBV5-1 and TRBJ2-2, is as follows: KAGVTQTPRYLIKTRGQQVTLSCSPISGHRSVSWYQQTPGQGLQFLFEYFSETQRNKGNFPGRFSGRQFSNSRSEMNVSTLELGDSALYLCASSLVKTNTGELFFGEGSRLTVL.